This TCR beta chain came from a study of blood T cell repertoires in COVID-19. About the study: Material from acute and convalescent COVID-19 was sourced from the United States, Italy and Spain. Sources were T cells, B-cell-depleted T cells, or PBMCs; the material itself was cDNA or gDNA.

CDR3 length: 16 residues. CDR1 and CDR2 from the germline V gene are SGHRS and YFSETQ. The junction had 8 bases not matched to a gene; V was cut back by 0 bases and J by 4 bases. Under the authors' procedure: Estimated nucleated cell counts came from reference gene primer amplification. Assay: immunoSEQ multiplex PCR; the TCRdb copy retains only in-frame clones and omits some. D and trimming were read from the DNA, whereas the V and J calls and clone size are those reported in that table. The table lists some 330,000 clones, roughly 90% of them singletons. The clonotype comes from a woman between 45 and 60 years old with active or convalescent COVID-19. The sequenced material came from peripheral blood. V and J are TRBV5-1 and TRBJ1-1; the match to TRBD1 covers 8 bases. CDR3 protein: CASSLAPDRVGTEAFF. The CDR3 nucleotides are TGCGCCAGCAGCTTGGCCCCGGACAGGGTAGGCACTGAAGCTTTCTTT.